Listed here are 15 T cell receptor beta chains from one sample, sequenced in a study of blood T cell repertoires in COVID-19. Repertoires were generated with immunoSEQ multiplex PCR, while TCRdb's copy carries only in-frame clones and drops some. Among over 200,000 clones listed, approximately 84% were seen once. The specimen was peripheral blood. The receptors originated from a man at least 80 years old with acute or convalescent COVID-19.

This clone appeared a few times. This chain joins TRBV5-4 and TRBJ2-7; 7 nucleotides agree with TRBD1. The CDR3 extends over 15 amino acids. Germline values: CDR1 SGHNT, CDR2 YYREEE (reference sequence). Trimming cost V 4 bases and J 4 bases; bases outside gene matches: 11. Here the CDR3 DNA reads TGTGCCAGCAGCATCGGGGAGAGGGGGCAGTACGAGCAGTACTTC. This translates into CASSIGERGQYEQYF.

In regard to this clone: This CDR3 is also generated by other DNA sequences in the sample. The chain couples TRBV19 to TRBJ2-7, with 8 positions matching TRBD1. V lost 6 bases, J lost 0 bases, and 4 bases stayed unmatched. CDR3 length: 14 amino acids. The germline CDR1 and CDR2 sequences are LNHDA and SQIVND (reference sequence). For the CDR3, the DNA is TGTGCCAGTAGGAGAGACAGGGGCTCCTACGAGCAGTACTTC. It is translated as CASRRDRGSYEQYF.

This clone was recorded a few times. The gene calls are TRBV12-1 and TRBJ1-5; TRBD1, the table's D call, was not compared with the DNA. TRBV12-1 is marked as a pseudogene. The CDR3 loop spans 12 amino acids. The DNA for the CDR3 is TGTGCCAGCAGCTTCAGGGGGCAGCCCCAGCATTTT. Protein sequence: CASSFRGQPQHF.

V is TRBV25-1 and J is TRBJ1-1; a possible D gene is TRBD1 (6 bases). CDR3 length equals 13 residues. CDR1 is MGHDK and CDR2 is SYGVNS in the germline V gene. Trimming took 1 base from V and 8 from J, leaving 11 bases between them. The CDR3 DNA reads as TGTGCCAGCAGTGAATTAGGGACAATAGAAGCTTTCTTT. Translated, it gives CASSELGTIEAFF.

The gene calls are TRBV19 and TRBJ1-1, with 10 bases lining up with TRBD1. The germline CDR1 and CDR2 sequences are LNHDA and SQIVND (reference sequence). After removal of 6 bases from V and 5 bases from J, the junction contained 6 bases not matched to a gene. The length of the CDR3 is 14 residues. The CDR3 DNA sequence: TGTGCCAGTAGGACAGGGGGCGCATTTACTGAAGCTTTCTTT. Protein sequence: CASRTGGAFTEAFF.

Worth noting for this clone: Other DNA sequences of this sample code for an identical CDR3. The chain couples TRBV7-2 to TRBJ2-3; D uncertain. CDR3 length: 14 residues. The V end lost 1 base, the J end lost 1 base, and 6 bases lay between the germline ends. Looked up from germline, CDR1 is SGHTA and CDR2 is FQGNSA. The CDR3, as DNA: TGTGCCAGCAGCTTAGGCGCTGGCACAGATACGCAGTATTTT. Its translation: CASSLGAGTDTQYF.

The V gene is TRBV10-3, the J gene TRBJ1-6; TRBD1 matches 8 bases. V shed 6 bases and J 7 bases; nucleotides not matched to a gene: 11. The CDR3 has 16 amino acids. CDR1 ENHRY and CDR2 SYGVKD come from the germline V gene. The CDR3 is CAISIQGVAPNSPLHF. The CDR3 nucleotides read TGTGCCATCAGCATACAGGGGGTGGCCCCAAATTCACCCCTCCACTTT.

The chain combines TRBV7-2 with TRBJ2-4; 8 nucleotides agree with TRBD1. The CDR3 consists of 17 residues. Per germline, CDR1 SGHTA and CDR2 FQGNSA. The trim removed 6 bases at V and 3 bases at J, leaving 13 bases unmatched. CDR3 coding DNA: TGTGCCAGCAGTTCTAAAGGCTCAGGGGGCTTCAAAAACATTCAGTACTTC. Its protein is CASSSKGSGGFKNIQYF.

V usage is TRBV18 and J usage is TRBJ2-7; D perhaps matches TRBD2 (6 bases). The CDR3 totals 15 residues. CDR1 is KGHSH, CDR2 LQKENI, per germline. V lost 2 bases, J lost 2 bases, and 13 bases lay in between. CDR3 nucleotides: TGTGCCAGCTCACCAGTAACTAGCAGCACCTACGAGCAGTACTTC. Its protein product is CASSPVTSSTYEQYF.

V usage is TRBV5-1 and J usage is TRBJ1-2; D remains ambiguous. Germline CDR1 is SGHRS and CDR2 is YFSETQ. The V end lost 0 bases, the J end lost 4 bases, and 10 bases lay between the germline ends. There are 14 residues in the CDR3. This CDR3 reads CASSLDQVFYGYTF. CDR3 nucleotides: TGCGCCAGCAGCTTGGACCAGGTGTTCTATGGCTACACCTTC.

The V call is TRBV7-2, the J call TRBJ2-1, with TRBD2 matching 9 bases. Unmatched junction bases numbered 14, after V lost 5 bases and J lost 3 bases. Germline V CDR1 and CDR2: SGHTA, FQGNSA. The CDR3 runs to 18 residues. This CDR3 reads CASSREYSGTSRYNEQFF. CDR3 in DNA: TGTGCCAGCAGCCGCGAATACTCCGGGACTAGCCGCTACAATGAGCAGTTCTTC.

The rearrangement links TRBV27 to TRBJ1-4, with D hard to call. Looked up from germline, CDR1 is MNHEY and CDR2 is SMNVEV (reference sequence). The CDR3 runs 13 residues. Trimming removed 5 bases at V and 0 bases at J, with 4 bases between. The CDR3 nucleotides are TGTGCCAGCAGTCCTCCAACTAATGAAAAACTGTTTTTT. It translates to CASSPPTNEKLFF.

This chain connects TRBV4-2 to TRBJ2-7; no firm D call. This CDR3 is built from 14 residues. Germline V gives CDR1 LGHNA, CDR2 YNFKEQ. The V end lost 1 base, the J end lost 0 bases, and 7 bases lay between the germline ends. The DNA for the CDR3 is TGTGCCAGCAGCCAAGTAGCAGACTCCTACGAGCAGTACTTC. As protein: CASSQVADSYEQYF.

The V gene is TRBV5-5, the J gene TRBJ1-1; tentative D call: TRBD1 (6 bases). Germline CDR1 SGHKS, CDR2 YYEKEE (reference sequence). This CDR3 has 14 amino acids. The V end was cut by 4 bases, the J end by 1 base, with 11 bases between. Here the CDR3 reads CASSTQGWNTEAFF. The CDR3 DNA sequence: TGTGCCAGCAGCACACAGGGCTGGAACACTGAAGCTTTCTTT.

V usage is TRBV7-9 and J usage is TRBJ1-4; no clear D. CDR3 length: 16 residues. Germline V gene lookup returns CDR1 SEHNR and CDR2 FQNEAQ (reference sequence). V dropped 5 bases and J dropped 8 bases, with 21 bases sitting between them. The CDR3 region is CASSTPRGGLGEKLFF. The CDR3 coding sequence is TGTGCCAGCAGCACCCCCCGGGGAGGGTTGGGAGAAAAACTGTTTTTT.